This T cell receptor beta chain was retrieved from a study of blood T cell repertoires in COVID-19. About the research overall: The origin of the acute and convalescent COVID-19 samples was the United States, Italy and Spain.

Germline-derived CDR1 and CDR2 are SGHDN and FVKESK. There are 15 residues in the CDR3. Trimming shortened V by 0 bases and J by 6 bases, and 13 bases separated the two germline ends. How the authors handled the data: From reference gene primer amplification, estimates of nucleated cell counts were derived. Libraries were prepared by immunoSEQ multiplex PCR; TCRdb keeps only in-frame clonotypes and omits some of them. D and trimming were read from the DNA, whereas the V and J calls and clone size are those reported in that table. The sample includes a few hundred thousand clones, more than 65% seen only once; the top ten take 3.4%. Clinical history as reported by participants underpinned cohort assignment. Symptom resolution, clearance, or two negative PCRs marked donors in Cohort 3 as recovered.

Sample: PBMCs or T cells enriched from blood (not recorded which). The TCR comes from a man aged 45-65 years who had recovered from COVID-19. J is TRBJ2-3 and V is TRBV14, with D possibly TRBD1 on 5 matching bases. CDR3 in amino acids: CASSQDYRSSDTQYF. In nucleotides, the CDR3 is TGTGCCAGCAGCCAAGATTACAGGAGTTCCGATACGCAGTATTTT.